The clone carrying this T cell receptor (beta chain) was observed a single time. The data stem from a study of blood T cell repertoires in COVID-19. Participants had their cohort set by participant-reported clinical history. This CDR3 is 17 amino acids long. Trimming took 1 base from V and 1 from J; bases not matched to a gene: 8. Per the germline V gene, CDR1 is LGHNA and CDR2 is YNFKEQ. Profiling relied on immunoSEQ multiplex PCR, and the TCRdb table lists in-frame clones only, not all of them. The sample holds about 260,000 clones, approximately 90% seen once. V and J are TRBV4-2 and TRBJ1-2, with 8 nucleotides matching TRBD1. The clonotype comes from a man aged 50 to 59 who had been exposed to COVID-19. The sequenced sample was PBMCs or T cells enriched from blood (not recorded which). The CDR3 sequence is CASSQADGTGLNYGYTF. The CDR3 nucleotides read TGTGCCAGCAGCCAAGCTGACGGGACAGGCCTTAACTATGGCTACACCTTC.